Listed here is a single TCR beta chain. This entry belongs to a study of beta chain features in type 1 diabetes. Reverse transcribing all isolated RNA meant expressed TCRB transcripts were sequenced. Produced via immunoSEQ multiplex PCR; TCRdb's table is partial and in-frame only. Seen here are some 900,000 clones, 15% to 20% observed once, and the top ten hold 0.023%. V shed 7 bases and J shed 6 bases, with 11 bases lying between them. This CDR3 contains 12 residues. CDR1 and CDR2 (germline): MDHEN, SYDVKM. The chain has TRBV28 and TRBJ2-3, with D possibly matching TRBD1 (6 bases). The source material was naive CD4+ T cells from blood. The clonotype was recovered from a woman in her late teens or twenties in good health. CDR3 amino acids: CASNRVGDTQYF. In nucleotides, the CDR3 is TGTGCCAGCAACAGGGTTGGGGATACGCAGTATTTT.